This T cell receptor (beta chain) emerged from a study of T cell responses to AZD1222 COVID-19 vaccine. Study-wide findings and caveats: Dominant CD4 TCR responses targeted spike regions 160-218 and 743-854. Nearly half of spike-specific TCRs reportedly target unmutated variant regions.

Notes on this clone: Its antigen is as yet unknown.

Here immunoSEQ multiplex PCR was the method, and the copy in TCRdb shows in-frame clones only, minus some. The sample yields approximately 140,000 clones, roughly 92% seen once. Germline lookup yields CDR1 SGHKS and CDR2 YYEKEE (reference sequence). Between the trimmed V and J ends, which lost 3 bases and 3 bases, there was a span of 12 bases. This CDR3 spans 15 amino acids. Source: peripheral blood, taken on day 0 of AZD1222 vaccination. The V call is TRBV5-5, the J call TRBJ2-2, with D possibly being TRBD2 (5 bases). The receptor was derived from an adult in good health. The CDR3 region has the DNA TGTGCCAGCAGCTCTGCACTAGGGTACACCGGGGAGCTGTTTTTT. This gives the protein CASSSALGYTGELFF.